This entry concerns a single T cell receptor beta chain. The antigen is undetermined. Researchers built TCR beta libraries using quantitative 5'-RACE with molecular barcodes. MiXCR, applied by TCRdb to the 5' RACE reads, yields one record per CDR3 protein. This table has 200,000 to 250,000 distinct CDR3 sequences, roughly a tenth appearing once. The record originates from a study of CD8 T cells in ankylosing spondylitis. Study observations and caveats: Among TCR beta sequences, a motif of fewer than 10 highly homologous variants appeared characteristic of ankylosing spondylitis blood.

Germline-derived CDR1 and CDR2 are DFQATT and SNEGSKA (reference sequence). This CDR3 comprises 16 residues. The sample consisted of blood, either unsorted or a sorted T cell fraction (not recorded which). This chain joins TRBV20-1 and TRBJ2-3; the D gene is possibly TRBD1 (5 bases). The TCR comes from a male donor with ankylosing spondylitis or in good health (not recorded which). CDR3 nucleotide sequence: TGCTGTACTTCCTCCAGGGTATTGGGGTCCACAGATACGCAGTATTTT. Encoded protein: CCTSSRVLGSTDTQYF.